Listed here are 28 T cell receptor beta chains from one sample, sequenced in a study of blood T cells in healthy people across ages. Together with a sample-barcoded 5' primer, a J-beta primer mix was included in a second PCR lasting about 7 to 11 cycles. From the 5' RACE reads, TCRdb called clonotypes with MiXCR, one entry per CDR3 protein. The sample holds 1,300,000 or so distinct CDR3 sequences, 59% seen once. Specimen: blood. The receptors were sampled from a man aged 18 to 30 in good health.

The V and J genes are TRBV20-1 and TRBJ2-4; 14 positions match TRBD2. Gene TRBJ2-7 matches the end of the DNA better, so the J call may be wrong. This CDR3 has 16 amino acids. Looked up from germline, CDR1 is DFQATT and CDR2 is SNEGSKA (reference sequence). The CDR3 bases are TGCAGTGCTAGAGAGGGGACTAGCGGGGGACCCTACGAGCAGTACTTC. This sequence encodes CSAREGTSGGPYEQYF.

The rearrangement uses TRBV2 and TRBJ2-3; no firm D call. The CDR3 covers 12 residues. Trimming cost V 7 bases and J 6 bases, with 11 bases left between them. Germline loops: CDR1 SNHLY, CDR2 FYNNEI. This CDR3 reads CASMPRLDTQYF. The DNA of the CDR3 is TGTGCCAGCATGCCGAGACTCGATACGCAGTATTTT.

This clonotype was seen more than once but under ten times. The chain links TRBV27 to TRBJ2-7; D might be TRBD1 or TRBD2, each matching 5 bases. V lost 1 base, J lost 3 bases, and 19 bases lay in between. The CDR3 extends over 17 amino acids. Per germline, CDR1 MNHEY and CDR2 SMNVEV (reference sequence). CDR3 loop: CASSLLGSGGTGYEQYF. The CDR3 bases are TGTGCCAGCAGTTTATTGGGGAGTGGTGGGACGGGCTACGAGCAGTACTTC.

The chain couples TRBV28 to TRBJ1-2; 12 positions agree with TRBD1. CDR1 is MDHEN and CDR2 is SYDVKM in the germline V gene. The CDR3 covers 14 residues. V was pared by 8 bases and J by 3 bases, with 4 bases of the junction left unmatched. The CDR3 reads CASRDRGLDYGYTF. The DNA of the CDR3 is TGTGCCAGCCGGGACAGGGGGCTAGACTATGGCTACACCTTC.

J is TRBJ2-5 and V is TRBV6-1, with D possibly TRBD1 on 5 matching bases. Trimming shortened V by 2 bases and J by 1 base, and 11 bases separated the two germline ends. The V gene's germline CDR1 is MNHNS and CDR2 SASEGT. The CDR3 is 15 amino acids. The DNA for the CDR3 is TGTGCCAGCAGTGAACAGGGTTGGGGCCAAGAGACCCAGTACTTC. The encoded protein is CASSEQGWGQETQYF.

This clonotype was observed a few times. The chain joins TRBV7-2 to TRBJ1-1, with D unclear. This CDR3 contains 15 residues. Deletions cut 9 bases from V and 4 bases from J, with 21 bases between. The germline V gene encodes CDR1 SGHTA and CDR2 FQGNSA. CDR3 coding DNA: TGTGCCAGTCACCAGGACGCAGCATATCCCACTGAAGCTTTCTTT. It translates to CASHQDAAYPTEAFF.

The V and J genes are TRBV25-1 and TRBJ2-7; 8 nucleotides match TRBD1. Germline lookup yields CDR1 MGHDK and CDR2 SYGVNS. The CDR3 is made up of 14 amino acids. After removal of 5 bases from V and 2 bases from J, the junction contained 5 bases not matched to a gene. The CDR3 is CASSTGGRTYEQYF. CDR3 nucleotide sequence: TGTGCCAGCAGTACAGGGGGACGTACCTACGAGCAGTACTTC.

The CDR3 region has the DNA TGTGCCAGCAGCTTAGATTCCAGGGGGTCACCCCTCCACTTT. Protein product: CASSLDSRGSPLHF. The chain links TRBV7-9 to TRBJ1-6, with TRBD1 identical over 7 bases. With 1 base clipped from V and 10 bases from J, the junction kept 4 bases outside the gene matches. Germline-derived CDR1 and CDR2 are SEHNR and FQNEAQ (reference sequence). This CDR3 spans 14 amino acids. Combining the CDR3 with reference TRBV7-9 and TRBJ1-6 gives the whole variable domain DTGVSQNPRHKITKRGQNVTFRCDPISEHNRLYWYRQTLGQGPEFLTYFQNEAQLEKSRLLSDRFSAERPKGSFSTLEIQRTEQGDSAMYLCASSLDSRGSPLHFGNGTRLTVT.

The chain carries TRBV20-1 and TRBJ2-1; perhaps TRBD2 as D (5 bases). The end of the DNA fits TRBJ2-7 better, so the J call may be wrong. Germline CDR1 DFQATT, CDR2 SNEGSKA (reference sequence). The CDR3 consists of 11 residues. The CDR3 protein is CSASLAYEQYF. As DNA, the CDR3 is TGCAGTGCTAGCCTAGCTTACGAGCAGTACTTC.

The rearrangement joins TRBV5-1 to TRBJ1-2; 9 bases match TRBD1. V lost 3 bases, J lost 8 bases, and 11 bases stayed unmatched. The CDR3 loop spans 15 amino acids. The V gene's germline CDR1 is SGHRS and CDR2 YFSETQ. The DNA of the CDR3 is TGCGCCAGCAGCTATTACCGGGACAGGGAGCGGGGCTACACCTTC. Its translation: CASSYYRDRERGYTF.

Remarks on this clonotype: A junction end diverges from the germline sequence, so it may reflect a read error. V and J are TRBV15 and TRBJ2-7, with 7 bases that match TRBD1. CDR1 is LNHNV, CDR2 YYDKDF, per germline (reference sequence). The CDR3 contains 15 residues. This CDR3 reads CTTSTPGQTSYEQYF. The CDR3 DNA is TGTACCACCAGCACGCCGGGACAGACCTCCTACGAGCAGTACTTC.

As to this clonotype: A read error may account for a junction end that differs from germline. For the CDR3, the DNA is TGCAGAGCTAGGCTCTCGAGAGCCTACACCTTC. It translates to CRARLSRAYTF. The chain combines TRBV20-1 with TRBJ1-2; D call uncertain. The germline V gene has CDR1 DFQATT and CDR2 SNEGSKA (reference sequence). This CDR3 contains 11 residues.

V usage is TRBV29-1 and J usage is TRBJ2-1, with D perhaps matching TRBD1 or TRBD2 (6 bases each). The CDR3 covers 12 residues. The V and J ends lost 8 bases and 9 bases respectively, with 17 bases between them. Germline V CDR1 and CDR2: SQVTM, ANQGSEA. The DNA for the CDR3 is TGCAGCCACGGGGGCAGGGCTGCTGAGCAGTTCTTC. Translating gives CSHGGRAAEQFF.

This chain uses TRBV3-1 with TRBJ2-1; 9 nucleotides line up with TRBD1. Trimming removed 1 base from V and 0 bases from J; junction bases left unmatched: 4. This CDR3 has 17 residues. Germline V gene data show CDR1 as LGHDT and CDR2 as YNNKEL (reference sequence). The CDR3 region has the DNA TGTGCCAGCAGCCAAGGGTCGGACAGGGGCTCCTACAATGAGCAGTTCTTC. This translates into CASSQGSDRGSYNEQFF.

This clonotype has a handful of counts. V is TRBV7-2 and J is TRBJ2-7; 9 positions agree with TRBD2. Per the germline V gene, CDR1 is SGHTA and CDR2 is FQGNSA. J gave up 0 bases and V 5 bases, and 8 bases lay outside the gene matches. The CDR3 sequence is 16 residues long. The chain's CDR3 is CASSGGGRAGSYEQYF. Written as DNA, the CDR3 is TGTGCCAGCAGCGGTGGCGGGAGGGCCGGCTCCTACGAGCAGTACTTC.

Only a few counts were recorded for this clonotype. The CDR3 loop is CASSVTGTDYNEQFF. For the CDR3, the DNA is TGTGCCAGCAGCGTTACCGGGACAGATTACAATGAGCAGTTCTTC. V is TRBV9 and J is TRBJ2-1, with 7 nucleotides matching TRBD1. The junction had 6 bases not matched to a gene; V was cut back by 2 bases and J by 4 bases. In germline, CDR1 is SGDLS, CDR2 YYNGEE. This CDR3 has 15 residues. Full variable domain (rest looked up from reference TRBV9 and TRBJ2-1): DSGVTQTPKHLITATGQRVTLRCSPRSGDLSVYWYQQSLDQGLQFLIQYYNGEERAKGNILERFSAQQFPDLHSELNLSSLELGDSALYFCASSVTGTDYNEQFFGPGTRLTVL.

J is TRBJ2-7 and V is TRBV4-3; no definite D call. Germline assignment: CDR1 LGHNA and CDR2 YSLEER. The CDR3 is 14 amino acids. Between the trimmed V and J ends, which lost 4 bases and 3 bases, there was a span of 13 bases. CDR3 region: CASSLSVRNYEQYF. As DNA, the CDR3 is TGCGCCAGCAGCCTATCCGTACGAAACTACGAGCAGTACTTC.

This clonotype came up a few times. The chain is built from TRBV29-1 and TRBJ2-3; 9 nucleotides agree with TRBD2. The V gene's germline CDR1 is SQVTM and CDR2 ANQGSEA. V lost 4 bases, J lost 5 bases, and 22 bases stayed unmatched. The CDR3 covers 19 residues. CDR3 region: CSVVSGTHKNSGSGDTQYF. In DNA form, the CDR3 reads TGCAGCGTTGTTAGCGGGACGCATAAGAATAGCGGGAGCGGAGATACGCAGTATTTT.

This chain joins TRBV7-6 and TRBJ2-3; D call uncertain. CDR3 length: 16 residues. V lost 8 bases and J lost 0, with 18 bases in between. Germline values: CDR1 SGHVS, CDR2 FNYEAQ. The DNA for the CDR3 is TGTGCCAGCCGCGGCGGCGGCATACTTAGCACAGATACGCAGTATTTT. The encoded protein is CASRGGGILSTDTQYF.

The chain employs TRBV27 and TRBJ2-3; 10 nucleotides line up with TRBD1. J lost 4 bases, V lost 4 bases, and 11 bases had no gene match. The CDR3 totals 17 residues. Germline V gene data show CDR1 as MNHEY and CDR2 as SMNVEV (reference sequence). The DNA of the CDR3 is TGTGCCAGCAGTTCCCCTCGGACAGGGGGTTTCGCAGATACGCAGTATTTT. This codes for CASSSPRTGGFADTQYF.

This clonotype appeared a few times. The chain links TRBV7-2 to TRBJ1-2, with D perhaps TRBD1 (5 bases). The CDR3 spans 15 residues. The germline V gene has CDR1 SGHTA and CDR2 FQGNSA. V lost 2 bases to trimming and J lost 5 bases, with 15 bases between them. CDR3 nucleotide sequence: TGTGCCAGCAGCTTACCCGGGGGAGGTGGTTATGGCTACACCTTC. It translates to CASSLPGGGGYGYTF.

The chain carries TRBV25-1 and TRBJ1-6; D might be TRBD1 (6 bases). The CDR3 runs to 17 residues. The germline V gene has CDR1 MGHDK and CDR2 SYGVNS. With 5 bases removed from V and 6 bases from J, the gap between germline ends came to 20 bases. CDR3 sequence reads: CASSKNANRAGNSPLHF. CDR3 coding DNA: TGTGCCAGCAGTAAAAACGCGAACAGGGCGGGTAATTCACCCCTCCACTTT. Complete variable domain (other parts from reference TRBV25-1 and TRBJ1-6): EADIYQTPRYLVIGTGKKITLECSQTMGHDKMYWYQQDPGMELHLIHYSYGVNSTEKGDLSSESTVSRIRTEHFPLTLESARPSHTSQYLCASSKNANRAGNSPLHFGNGTRLTVT.

CDR3 loop: CSGPGPGASGEQYF. CDR3 in DNA: TGCAGTGGCCCGGGACCAGGGGCCTCCGGTGAGCAGTACTTC. V gene TRBV20-1 combines with J gene TRBJ2-7; TRBD1 is a possible D gene (6 bases). Trimming took 7 bases from V and 7 from J, leaving 23 bases between them. This CDR3 has 14 residues. Germline V CDR1 and CDR2: DFQATT, SNEGSKA (reference sequence).

This clonotype was seen a single time. J is TRBJ2-1 and V is TRBV6-5, with D perhaps matching TRBD2 (7 bases). CDR1 MNHEY and CDR2 SVGAGI come from the germline V gene. Deletions cut 1 base from V and 9 bases from J, with 16 bases between. This CDR3 has 15 amino acids. The CDR3 is CASSYYAGARIEQFF. CDR3 bases: TGTGCCAGCAGTTACTATGCGGGGGCGAGGATTGAGCAGTTCTTC.

The chain employs TRBV2 and TRBJ2-1; TRBD2 agrees at 14 bases. The CDR3 loop spans 16 amino acids. Germline lookup yields CDR1 SNHLY and CDR2 FYNNEI. V lost 4 bases and J lost 1; bases outside the gene matches: 0. CDR3 coding DNA: TGTGCCAGCAGTGGGACTAGCGGGGGGTCCTACAATGAGCAGTTCTTC. Protein sequence: CASSGTSGGSYNEQFF.

Concerning this clonotype itself: This may arise from a read error, as a much more abundant clone is one base away. The rearrangement uses TRBV6-6 and TRBJ1-6; D is unresolved. Germline V gives CDR1 MNHNY, CDR2 SVGAGI (reference sequence). The CDR3 runs to 12 residues. The CDR3 DNA reads TGTGCCAGCAGTTACCGTAATTCACCCCCCCACTTT. Protein sequence: CASSYRNSPPHF.

This clonotype appeared a few times. The chain joins TRBV2 to TRBJ2-7; D is uncertain. With 7 bases removed from V and 1 base from J, the gap between germline ends came to 8 bases. CDR3 size: 12 residues. Germline V lookup: CDR1 SNHLY, CDR2 FYNNEI. CDR3 residues: CASNRQSYEQYF. DNA for the CDR3: TGTGCCAGCAACCGGCAATCCTACGAGCAGTACTTC.

This sequence joins TRBV2 and TRBJ2-1; the D gene is possibly TRBD2 (6 bases). V lost 5 bases and J lost 9, with 20 bases in between. The germline V gene has CDR1 SNHLY and CDR2 FYNNEI. The length of the CDR3 is 15 residues. CDR3 residues: CASSLAVSSYGEQFF. The CDR3 DNA sequence: TGTGCCAGCAGTTTAGCGGTAAGCTCCTACGGTGAGCAGTTCTTC.